The entry that follows covers one TCR beta chain sequence. Its antigen is unknown. The sample belongs to a study of vaccination and CD4 T cells after COVID-19. Study summary: By nasal swab PCR, the convalescent patients were SARS-CoV-2 positive, with several mild cases and one severe.

Treatment described: approximately 9-day PBMC culture with coronavirus spike peptide pools or control peptides (ViraFEST assay). ViraFEST relied on peptide pools to expand antigen-specific T cells; the TCRs were sequenced afterward. Study results and limitations: The median SARS-CoV-2-reactive clonotype number increased from approximately 21 to 40, without statistical significance.

CDR3 length: 14 amino acids. The V gene lost 7 bases and the J gene lost 6 bases, with 18 bases spanning the gap. The germline gives CDR1 SGHNT, CDR2 YENEEA. Sequencing of DNA taken from cultured CD4+ T cells relied on the Oncomine TCR Beta short-read assay. TCRdb re-derived calls from the PCR reads in MiXCR, one entry per CDR3 protein. The data hold about 12,000 distinct CDR3 sequences, with under 75% observed a single time. Sequencing used CD4+ T cells from blood, cultured in vitro, obtained before SARS-CoV-2 vaccination. The J gene is TRBJ1-2, the V gene TRBV11-3; possibly TRBD1 for D (6 bases). The TCR comes from a human donor who had recovered from COVID-19. CDR3 coding DNA: TGTGCCAGCACCACCGATCTCGGGGGCAATGGCTACACCTTC. It codes for CASTTDLGGNGYTF.